Reported below is one T cell receptor beta chain. This record comes from a study of blood T cell repertoires in COVID-19. Whole-study context: Researchers got acute and convalescent COVID-19 samples from the United States, Italy and Spain. PBMCs, B-cell-depleted T cells, or T cells were the source of the cDNA or gDNA that made up the material.

As processed by the authors: Amplifying reference gene primers gave estimates of nucleated cell counts. The protocol was immunoSEQ multiplex PCR, while the TCRdb copy is restricted to in-frame clones and leaves out a portion. Clone size and V and J calls were adopted from that table, with D and trimming inferred from the DNA. In the table there are around 130,000 clones, 82% of which are singletons. The junction had 8 bases not matched to a gene; V was cut back by 6 bases and J by 1 base. This CDR3 comprises 15 residues. Germline CDR1 is LGHDT and CDR2 is YNNKEL (reference sequence). Sequencing was carried out using peripheral blood. The TCR originated in a woman in her 70s with acute or convalescent COVID-19. The genes are TRBV3-1 (or the pseudogene TRBV3-2) and TRBJ1-1; TRBD1 matches at 7 bases. The CDR3 DNA follows: TGTGCCAGCAGGTTTCTCCGGGACAGGAACACTGAAGCTTTCTTT. Its translation: CASRFLRDRNTEAFF.